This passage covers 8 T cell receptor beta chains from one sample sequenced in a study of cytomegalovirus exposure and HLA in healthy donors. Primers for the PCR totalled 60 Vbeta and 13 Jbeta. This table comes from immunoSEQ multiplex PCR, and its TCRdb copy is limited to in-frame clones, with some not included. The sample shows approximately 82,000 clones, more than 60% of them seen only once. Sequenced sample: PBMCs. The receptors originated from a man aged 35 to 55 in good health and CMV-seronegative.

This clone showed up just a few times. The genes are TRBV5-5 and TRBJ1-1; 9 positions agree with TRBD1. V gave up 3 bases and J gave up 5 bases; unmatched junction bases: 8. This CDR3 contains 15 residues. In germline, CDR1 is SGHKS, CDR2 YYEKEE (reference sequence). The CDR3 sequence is CASSWGGQGGTEAFF. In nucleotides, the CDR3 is TGTGCCAGCAGCTGGGGGGGACAGGGAGGAACTGAAGCTTTCTTT. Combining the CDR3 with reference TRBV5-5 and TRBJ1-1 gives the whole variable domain DAGVTQSPTHLIKTRGQQVTLRCSPISGHKSVSWYQQVLGQGPQFIFQYYEKEERGRGNFPDRFSARQFPNYSSELNVNALLLGDSALYLCASSWGGQGGTEAFFGQGTRLTVV.

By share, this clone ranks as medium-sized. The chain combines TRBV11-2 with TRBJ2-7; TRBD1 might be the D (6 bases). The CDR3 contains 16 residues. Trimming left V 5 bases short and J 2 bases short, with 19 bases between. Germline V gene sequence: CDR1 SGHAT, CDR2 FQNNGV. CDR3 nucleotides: TGTGCCAGCAGCGTAACAGGGTTACCATACCCCTACGAGCAGTACTTC. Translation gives CASSVTGLPYPYEQYF. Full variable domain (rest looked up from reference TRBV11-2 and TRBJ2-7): EAGVAQSPRYKIIEKRQSVAFWCNPISGHATLYWYQQILGQGPKLLIQFQNNGVVDDSQLPKDRFSAERLKGVDSTLKIQPAKLEDSAVYLCASSVTGLPYPYEQYFGPGTRLTVT.

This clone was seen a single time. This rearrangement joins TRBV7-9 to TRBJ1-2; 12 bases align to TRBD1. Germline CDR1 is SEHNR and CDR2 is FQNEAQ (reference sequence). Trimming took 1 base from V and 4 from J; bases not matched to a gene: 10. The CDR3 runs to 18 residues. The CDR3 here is CASSLVPGQGALSYGYTF. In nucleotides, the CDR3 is TGTGCCAGCAGCTTAGTTCCGGGACAGGGGGCGCTAAGCTATGGCTACACCTTC.

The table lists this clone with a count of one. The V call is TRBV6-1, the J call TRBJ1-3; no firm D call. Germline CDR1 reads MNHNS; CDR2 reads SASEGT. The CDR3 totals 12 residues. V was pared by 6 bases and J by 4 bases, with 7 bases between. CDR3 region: CASSDTGNTIYF. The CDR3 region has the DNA TGTGCCAGCAGCGACACAGGAAACACCATATATTTT.

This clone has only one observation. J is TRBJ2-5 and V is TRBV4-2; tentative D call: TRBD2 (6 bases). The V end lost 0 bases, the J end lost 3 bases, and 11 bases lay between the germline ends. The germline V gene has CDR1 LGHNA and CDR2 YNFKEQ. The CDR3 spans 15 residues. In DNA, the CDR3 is TGTGCCAGCAGCCAAGAACACGGGGGAGAAGAGACCCAGTACTTC. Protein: CASSQEHGGEETQYF.

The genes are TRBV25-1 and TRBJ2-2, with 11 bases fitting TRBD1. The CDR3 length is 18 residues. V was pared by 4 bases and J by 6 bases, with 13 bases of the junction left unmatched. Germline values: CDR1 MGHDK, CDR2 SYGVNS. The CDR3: CASSVSGSGTGGSGELFF. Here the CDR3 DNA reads TGTGCCAGCAGTGTCTCAGGGTCGGGGACAGGGGGTTCCGGGGAGCTGTTTTTT. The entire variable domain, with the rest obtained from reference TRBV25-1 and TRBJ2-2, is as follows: EADIYQTPRYLVIGTGKKITLECSQTMGHDKMYWYQQDPGMELHLIHYSYGVNSTEKGDLSSESTVSRIRTEHFPLTLESARPSHTSQYLCASSVSGSGTGGSGELFFGEGSRLTVL.

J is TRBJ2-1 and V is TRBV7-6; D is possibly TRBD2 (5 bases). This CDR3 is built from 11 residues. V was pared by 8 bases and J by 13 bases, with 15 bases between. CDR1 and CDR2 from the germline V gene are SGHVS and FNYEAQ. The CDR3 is CASSEGRGQFF. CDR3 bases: TGTGCCAGCTCCGAGGGCCGGGGACAGTTCTTC.

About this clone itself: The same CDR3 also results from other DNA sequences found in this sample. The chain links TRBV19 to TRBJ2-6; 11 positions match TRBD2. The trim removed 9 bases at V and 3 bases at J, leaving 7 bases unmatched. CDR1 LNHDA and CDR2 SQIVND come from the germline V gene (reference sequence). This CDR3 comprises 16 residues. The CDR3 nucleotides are TGTGCCAGCAAACTAGCGGGGGAGGATGGGGCCAACGTCCTGACTTTC. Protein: CASKLAGEDGANVLTF.